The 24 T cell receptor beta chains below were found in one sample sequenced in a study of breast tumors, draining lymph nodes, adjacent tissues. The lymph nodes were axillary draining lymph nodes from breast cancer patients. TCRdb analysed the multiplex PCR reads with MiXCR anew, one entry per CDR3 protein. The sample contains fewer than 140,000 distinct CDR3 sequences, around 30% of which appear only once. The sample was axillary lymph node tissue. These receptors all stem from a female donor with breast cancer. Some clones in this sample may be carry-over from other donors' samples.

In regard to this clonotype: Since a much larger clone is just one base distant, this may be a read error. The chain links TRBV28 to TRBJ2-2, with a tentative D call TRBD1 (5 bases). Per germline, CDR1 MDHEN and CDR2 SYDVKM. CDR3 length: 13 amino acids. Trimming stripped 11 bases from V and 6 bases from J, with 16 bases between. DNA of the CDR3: TGTGCCGGCGTAAGGGGTTTCGCCGGGGAGCTGTTTTTT. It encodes CAGVRGFAGELFF. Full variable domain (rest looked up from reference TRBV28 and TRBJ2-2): DVKVTQSSRYLVKRTGEKVFLECVQDMDHENMFWYRQDPGLGLRLIYFSYDVKMKEKGDIPEGYSVSREKKERFSLILESASTNQTSMYLCAGVRGFAGELFFGEGSRLTVL.

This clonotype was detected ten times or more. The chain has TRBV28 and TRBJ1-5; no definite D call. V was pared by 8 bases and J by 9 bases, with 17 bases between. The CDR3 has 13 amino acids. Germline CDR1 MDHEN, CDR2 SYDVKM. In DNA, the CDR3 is TGTGCCAGCCTATTACAGAATGCAGGGCCCCAGCATTTT. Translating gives CASLLQNAGPQHF.

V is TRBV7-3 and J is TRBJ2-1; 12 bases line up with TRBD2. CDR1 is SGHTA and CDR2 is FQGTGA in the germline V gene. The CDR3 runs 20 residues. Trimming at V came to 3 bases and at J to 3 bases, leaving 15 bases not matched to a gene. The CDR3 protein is CASSFLGASGGAYHYNEQFF. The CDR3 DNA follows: TGTGCCAGCAGCTTCCTAGGGGCTAGCGGGGGGGCCTACCACTACAATGAGCAGTTCTTC. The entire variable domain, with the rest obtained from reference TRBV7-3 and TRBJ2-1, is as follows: GAGVSQTPSNKVTEKGKYVELRCDPISGHTALYWYRQSLGQGPEFLIYFQGTGAADDSGLPNDRFFAVRPEGSVSTLKIQRTERGDSAVYLCASSFLGASGGAYHYNEQFFGPGTRLTVL.

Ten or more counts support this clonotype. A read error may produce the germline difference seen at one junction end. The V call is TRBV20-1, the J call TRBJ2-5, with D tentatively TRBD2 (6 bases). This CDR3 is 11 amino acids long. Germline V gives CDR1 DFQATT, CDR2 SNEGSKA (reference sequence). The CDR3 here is CSARREETQSF. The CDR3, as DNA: TGCAGTGCGAGAAGGGAGGAGACCCAGTCCTTC.

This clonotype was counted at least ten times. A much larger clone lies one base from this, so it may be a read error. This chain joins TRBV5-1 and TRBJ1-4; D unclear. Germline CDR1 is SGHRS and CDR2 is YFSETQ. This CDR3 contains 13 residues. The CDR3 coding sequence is TGCGCCAGCAAGGCACAGCAAAATGAAAACCTGTTTTTT. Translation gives CASKAQQNENLFF.

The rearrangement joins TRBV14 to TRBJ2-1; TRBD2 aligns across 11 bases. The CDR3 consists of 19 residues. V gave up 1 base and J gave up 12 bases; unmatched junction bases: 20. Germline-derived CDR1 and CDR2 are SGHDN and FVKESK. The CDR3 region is CASSQADKSTSGIGDGQFF. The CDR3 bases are TGTGCCAGCAGCCAAGCGGATAAATCGACTAGCGGGATAGGAGATGGGCAGTTCTTC.

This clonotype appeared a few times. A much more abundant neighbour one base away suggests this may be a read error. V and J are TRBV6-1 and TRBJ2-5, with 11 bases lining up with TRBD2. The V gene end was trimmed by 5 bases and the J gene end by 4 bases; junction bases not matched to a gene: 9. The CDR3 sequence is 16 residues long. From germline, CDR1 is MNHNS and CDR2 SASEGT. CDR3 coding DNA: TGTGCCAGCAGTCACCTTAGCGGGAGGGCCGTAGAGACCCAGTACTTC. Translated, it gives CASSHLSGRAVETQYF.

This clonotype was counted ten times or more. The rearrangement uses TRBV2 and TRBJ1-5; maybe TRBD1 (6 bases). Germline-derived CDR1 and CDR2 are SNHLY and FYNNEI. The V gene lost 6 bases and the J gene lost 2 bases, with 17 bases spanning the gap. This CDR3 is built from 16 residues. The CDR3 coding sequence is TGTGCCAGCAGCGCCTCTCTCGGGGGCCGCAATCAGCCCCAGCATTTT. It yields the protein CASSASLGGRNQPQHF. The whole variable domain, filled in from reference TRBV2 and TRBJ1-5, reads EPEVTQTPSHQVTQMGQEVILRCVPISNHLYFYWYRQILGQKVEFLVSFYNNEISEKSEIFDDQFSVERPDGSNFTLKIRSTKLEDSAMYFCASSASLGGRNQPQHFGDGTRLSIL.

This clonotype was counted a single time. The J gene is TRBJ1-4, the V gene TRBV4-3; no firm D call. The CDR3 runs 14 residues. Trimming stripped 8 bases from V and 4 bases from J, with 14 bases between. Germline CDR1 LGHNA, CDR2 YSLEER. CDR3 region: CASRGQGLNEKLFF. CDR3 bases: TGCGCCAGCCGAGGCCAAGGGCTTAATGAAAAACTGTTTTTT.

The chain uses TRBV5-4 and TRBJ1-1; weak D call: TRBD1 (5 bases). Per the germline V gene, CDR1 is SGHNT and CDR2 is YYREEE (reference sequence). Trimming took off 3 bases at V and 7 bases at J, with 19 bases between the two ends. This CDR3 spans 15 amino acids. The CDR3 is CASSSKGTRGIEAFF. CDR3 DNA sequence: TGTGCCAGCAGCTCTAAGGGAACAAGGGGCATTGAAGCTTTCTTT.

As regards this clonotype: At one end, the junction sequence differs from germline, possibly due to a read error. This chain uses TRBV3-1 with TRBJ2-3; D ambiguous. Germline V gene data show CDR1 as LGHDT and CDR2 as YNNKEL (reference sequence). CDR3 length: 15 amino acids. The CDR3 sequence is CASSPVRPRTDAQYF. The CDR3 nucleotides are TGCGCCAGCAGCCCAGTGAGGCCGAGAACAGATGCGCAGTATTTT.

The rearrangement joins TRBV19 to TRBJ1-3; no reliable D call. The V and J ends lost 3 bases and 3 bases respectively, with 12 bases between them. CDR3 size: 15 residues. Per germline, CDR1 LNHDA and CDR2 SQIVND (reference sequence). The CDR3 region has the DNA TGTGCCAGTAGTATTTCGTTCAGTGATGGAAACACCATATATTTT. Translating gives CASSISFSDGNTIYF.

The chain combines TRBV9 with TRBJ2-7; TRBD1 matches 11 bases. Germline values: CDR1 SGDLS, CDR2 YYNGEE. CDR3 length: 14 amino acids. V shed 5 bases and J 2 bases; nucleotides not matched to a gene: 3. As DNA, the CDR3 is TGTGCCAGCAGTGGACAGGGGGCTCCCTACGAGCAGTACTTC. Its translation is CASSGQGAPYEQYF.

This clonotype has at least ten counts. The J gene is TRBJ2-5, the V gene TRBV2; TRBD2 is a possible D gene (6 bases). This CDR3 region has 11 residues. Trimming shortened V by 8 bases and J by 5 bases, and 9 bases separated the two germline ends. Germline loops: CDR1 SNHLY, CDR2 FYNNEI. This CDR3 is CASGGKETQYF. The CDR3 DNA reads TGTGCCAGCGGGGGGAAGGAGACCCAGTACTTC.

For the CDR3, the DNA is TGCGCCAGCAGTTCGGGACAGGGCATTTATGGCTACACCTTC. It translates to CASSSGQGIYGYTF. V gene TRBV5-1 combines with J gene TRBJ1-2; TRBD1 matches 9 bases. The CDR3 is 14 amino acids. With V trimmed by 5 bases and J by 5 bases, 7 bases remained unmatched. Germline V gives CDR1 SGHRS, CDR2 YFSETQ.

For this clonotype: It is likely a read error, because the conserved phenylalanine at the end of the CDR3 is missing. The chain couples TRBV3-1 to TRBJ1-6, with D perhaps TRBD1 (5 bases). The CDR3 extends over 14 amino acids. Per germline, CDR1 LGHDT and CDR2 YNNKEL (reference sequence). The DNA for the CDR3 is TGCGCCAGCAGCCTAAGACAGTATAATTCACCCCTCCACTCT. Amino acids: CASSLRQYNSPLHS.

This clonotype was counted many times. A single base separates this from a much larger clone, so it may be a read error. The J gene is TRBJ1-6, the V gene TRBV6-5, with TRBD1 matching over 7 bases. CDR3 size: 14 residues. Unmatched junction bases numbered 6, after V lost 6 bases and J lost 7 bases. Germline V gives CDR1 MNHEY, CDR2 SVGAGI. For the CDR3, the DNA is TGTGCCAGCAGGCACTCACAGGGGAATTCACCCCTCCACTTT. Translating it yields CASRHSQGNSPLHF.

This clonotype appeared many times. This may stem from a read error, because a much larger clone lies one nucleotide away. The CDR3 coding sequence is TGCAGTGCTAGAGGACTCGTAGTCTACGCGCAGTACTTC. This codes for CSARGLVVYAQYF. This chain joins TRBV20-1 and TRBJ2-7, with unresolved D. The CDR3 runs to 13 residues. Germline CDR1 DFQATT, CDR2 SNEGSKA (reference sequence).

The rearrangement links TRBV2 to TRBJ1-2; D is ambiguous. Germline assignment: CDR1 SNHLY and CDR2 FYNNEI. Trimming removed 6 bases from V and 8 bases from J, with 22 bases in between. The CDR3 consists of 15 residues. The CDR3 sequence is CASSLAQDNQPGYTF. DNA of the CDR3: TGTGCCAGCAGCTTAGCGCAGGATAATCAACCGGGCTACACCTTC.

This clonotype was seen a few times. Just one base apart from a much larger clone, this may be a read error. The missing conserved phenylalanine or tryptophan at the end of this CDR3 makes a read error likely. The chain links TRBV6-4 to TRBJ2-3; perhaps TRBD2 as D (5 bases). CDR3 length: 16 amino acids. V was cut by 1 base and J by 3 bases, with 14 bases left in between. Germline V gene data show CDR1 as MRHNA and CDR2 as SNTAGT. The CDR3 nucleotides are TGTGCCAGCAGTGACTTGGCGGACTCGTCGACAGATACGCAGTATCTT. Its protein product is CASSDLADSSTDTQYL.

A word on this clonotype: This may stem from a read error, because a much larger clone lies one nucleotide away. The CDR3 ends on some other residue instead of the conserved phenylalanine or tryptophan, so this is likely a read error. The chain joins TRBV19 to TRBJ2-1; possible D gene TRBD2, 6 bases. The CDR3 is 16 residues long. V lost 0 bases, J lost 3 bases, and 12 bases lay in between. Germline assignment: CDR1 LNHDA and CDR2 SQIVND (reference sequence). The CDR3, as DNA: TGTGCCAGTAGTATAGATTCTGGCGGGAACTACAATGAGCAGTTCTCC. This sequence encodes CASSIDSGGNYNEQFS.

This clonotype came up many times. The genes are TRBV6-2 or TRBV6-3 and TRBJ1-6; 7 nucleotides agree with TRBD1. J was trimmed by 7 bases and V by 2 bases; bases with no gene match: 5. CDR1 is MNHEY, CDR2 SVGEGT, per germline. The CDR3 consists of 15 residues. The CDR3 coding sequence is TGTGCCAGCAGTTACGTGGCACAGGGGAATTCACCCCTCCACTTT. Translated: CASSYVAQGNSPLHF.

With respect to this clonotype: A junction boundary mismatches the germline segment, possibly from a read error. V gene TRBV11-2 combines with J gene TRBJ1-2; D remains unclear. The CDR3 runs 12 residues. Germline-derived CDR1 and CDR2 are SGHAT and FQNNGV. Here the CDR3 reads CASSSNPGAYAF. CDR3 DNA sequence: TGTGCCAGCAGCTCGAATCCGGGAGCCTACGCCTTC.

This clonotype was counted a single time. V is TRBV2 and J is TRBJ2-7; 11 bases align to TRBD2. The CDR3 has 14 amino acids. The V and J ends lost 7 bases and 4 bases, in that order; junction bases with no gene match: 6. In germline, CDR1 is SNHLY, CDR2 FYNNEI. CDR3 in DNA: TGTGCCAGCACCCATCTAGCGGGAGGATACGAGCAGTACTTC. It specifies CASTHLAGGYEQYF.